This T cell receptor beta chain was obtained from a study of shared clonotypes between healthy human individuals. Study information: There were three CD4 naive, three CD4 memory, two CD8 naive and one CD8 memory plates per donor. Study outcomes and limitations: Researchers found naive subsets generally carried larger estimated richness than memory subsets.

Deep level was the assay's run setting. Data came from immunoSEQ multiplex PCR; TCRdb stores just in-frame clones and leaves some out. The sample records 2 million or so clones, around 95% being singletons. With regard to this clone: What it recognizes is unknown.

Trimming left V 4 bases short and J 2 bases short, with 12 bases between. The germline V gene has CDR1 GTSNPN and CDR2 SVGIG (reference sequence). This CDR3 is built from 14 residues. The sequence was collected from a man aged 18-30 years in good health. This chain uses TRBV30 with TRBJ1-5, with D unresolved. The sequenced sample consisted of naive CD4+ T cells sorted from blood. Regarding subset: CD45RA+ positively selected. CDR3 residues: CAWTVGGGNQPQHF. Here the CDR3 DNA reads TGTGCCTGGACCGTCGGAGGAGGCAATCAGCCCCAGCATTTT.